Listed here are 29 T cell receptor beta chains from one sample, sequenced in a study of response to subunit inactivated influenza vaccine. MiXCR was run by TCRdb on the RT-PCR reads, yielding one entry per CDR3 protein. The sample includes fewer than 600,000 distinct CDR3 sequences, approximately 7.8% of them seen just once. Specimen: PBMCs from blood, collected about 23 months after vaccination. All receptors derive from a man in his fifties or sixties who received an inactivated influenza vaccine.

The CDR3 DNA sequence: TGCGCCAGCAGCCAAAGTCCAGCGGGGGGGATAGAGACCCAGTACTTC. It translates to CASSQSPAGGIETQYF. The V and J genes are TRBV4-1 and TRBJ2-5; TRBD2 agrees at 10 bases. CDR3 length equals 16 residues. The germline gives CDR1 MGHRA, CDR2 YSYEKL. J lost 4 bases, V lost 2 bases, and 7 bases had no gene match.

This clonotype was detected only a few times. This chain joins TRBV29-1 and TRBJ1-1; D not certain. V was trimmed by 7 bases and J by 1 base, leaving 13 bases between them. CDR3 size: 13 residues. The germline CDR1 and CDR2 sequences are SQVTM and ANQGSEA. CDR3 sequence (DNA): TGCAGCGCCCAGTCGGACCCGAACACTGAAGCTTTCTTT. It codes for CSAQSDPNTEAFF.

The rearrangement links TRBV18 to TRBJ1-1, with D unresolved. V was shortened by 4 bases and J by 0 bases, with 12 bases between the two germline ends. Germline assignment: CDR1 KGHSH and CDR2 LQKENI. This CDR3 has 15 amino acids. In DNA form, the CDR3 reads TGTGCCAGCTCACTCCGGCGGGAGATGAACACTGAAGCTTTCTTT. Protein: CASSLRREMNTEAFF. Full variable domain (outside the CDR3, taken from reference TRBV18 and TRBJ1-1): NAGVMQNPRHLVRRRGQEARLRCSPMKGHSHVYWYRQLPEEGLKFMVYLQKENIIDESGMPKERFSAEFPKEGPSILRIQQVVRGDSAAYFCASSLRREMNTEAFFGQGTRLTVV.

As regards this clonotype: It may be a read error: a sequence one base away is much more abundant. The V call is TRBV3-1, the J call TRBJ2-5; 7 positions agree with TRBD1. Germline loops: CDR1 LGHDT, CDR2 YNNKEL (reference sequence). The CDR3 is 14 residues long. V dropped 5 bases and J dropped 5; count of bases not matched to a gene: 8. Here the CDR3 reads CASSDIGGDETQYF. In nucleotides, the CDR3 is TGTGCCAGCAGCGACATAGGGGGCGATGAGACCCAGTACTTC.

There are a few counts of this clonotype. CDR3 in DNA: TGCAGCGTTGAAACAGGGAGGACCTCTGGAAACACCATATATTTT. Translating it yields CSVETGRTSGNTIYF. The V call is TRBV29-1, the J call TRBJ1-3; tentatively, D is TRBD1 (6 bases). From germline, CDR1 is SQVTM and CDR2 ANQGSEA. This CDR3 has 15 residues. The V and J ends lost 2 bases and 0 bases respectively, with 11 bases between them.

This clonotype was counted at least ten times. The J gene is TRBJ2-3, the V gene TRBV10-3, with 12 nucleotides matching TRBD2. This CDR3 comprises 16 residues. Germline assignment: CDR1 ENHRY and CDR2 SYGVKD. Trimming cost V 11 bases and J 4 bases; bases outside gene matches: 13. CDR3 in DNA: TGTGCCGCCCTAGCGGGGGGGCATACCCCCCCAGATACGCAGTATTTT. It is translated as CAALAGGHTPPDTQYF.

CDR3 DNA: TGCAGTGCTAGATCCAGGTTGAACACTGAAGCTTTCTTT. Translation: CSARSRLNTEAFF. The chain employs TRBV20-1 and TRBJ1-1; the D is unclear. The CDR3 runs 13 residues. V lost 2 bases to trimming and J lost 0 bases, with 7 bases between them. Germline V CDR1 and CDR2: DFQATT, SNEGSKA (reference sequence).

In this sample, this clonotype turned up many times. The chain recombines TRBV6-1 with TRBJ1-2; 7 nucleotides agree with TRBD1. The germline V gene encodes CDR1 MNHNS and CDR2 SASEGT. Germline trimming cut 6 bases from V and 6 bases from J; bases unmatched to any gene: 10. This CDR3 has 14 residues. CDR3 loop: CASSNRGYFDGYTF. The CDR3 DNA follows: TGTGCCAGCAGCAACAGGGGTTACTTTGATGGCTACACCTTC.

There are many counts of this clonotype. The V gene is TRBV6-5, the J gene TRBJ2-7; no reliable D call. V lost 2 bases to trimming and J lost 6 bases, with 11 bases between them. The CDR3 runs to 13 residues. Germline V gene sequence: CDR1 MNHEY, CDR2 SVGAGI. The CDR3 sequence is CASSYMIASEQYF. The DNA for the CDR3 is TGTGCCAGCAGTTACATGATTGCCAGCGAGCAGTACTTC.

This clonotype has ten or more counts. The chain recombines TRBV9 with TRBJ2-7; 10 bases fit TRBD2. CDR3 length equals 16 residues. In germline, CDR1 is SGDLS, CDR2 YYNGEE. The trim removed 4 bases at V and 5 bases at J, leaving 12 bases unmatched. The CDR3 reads CASSPRAGGPGHEQYF. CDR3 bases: TGTGCCAGCAGCCCGAGAGCGGGAGGGCCTGGTCACGAGCAGTACTTC.

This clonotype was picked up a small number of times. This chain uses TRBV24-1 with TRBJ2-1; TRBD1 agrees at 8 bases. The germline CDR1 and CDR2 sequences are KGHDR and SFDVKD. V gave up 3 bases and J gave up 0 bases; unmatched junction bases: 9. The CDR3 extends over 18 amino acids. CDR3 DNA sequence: TGTGCCACCAGTGATCCTGGACAGGGAATAAGCTCCTACAATGAGCAGTTCTTC. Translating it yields CATSDPGQGISSYNEQFF.

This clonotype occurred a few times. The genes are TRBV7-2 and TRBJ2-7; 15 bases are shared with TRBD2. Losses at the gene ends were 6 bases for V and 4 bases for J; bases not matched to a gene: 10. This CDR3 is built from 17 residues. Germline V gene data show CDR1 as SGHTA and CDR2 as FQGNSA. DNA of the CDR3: TGTGCCAGCAGTCGGACTAGCGGGGGGGCAGAAGGGTACGAGCAGTACTTC. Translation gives CASSRTSGGAEGYEQYF.

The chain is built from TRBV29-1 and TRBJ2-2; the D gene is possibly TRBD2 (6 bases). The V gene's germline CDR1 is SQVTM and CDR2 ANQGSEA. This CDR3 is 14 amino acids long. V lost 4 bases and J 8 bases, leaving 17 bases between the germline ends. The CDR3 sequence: CSVGRDSGTGELFF. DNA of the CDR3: TGCAGCGTTGGACGGGACTCAGGGACTGGGGAGCTGTTTTTT.

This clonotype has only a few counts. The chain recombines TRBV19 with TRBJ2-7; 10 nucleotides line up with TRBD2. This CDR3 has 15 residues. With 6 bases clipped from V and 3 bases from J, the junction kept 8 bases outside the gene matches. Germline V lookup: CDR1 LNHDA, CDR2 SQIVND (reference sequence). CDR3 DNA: TGTGCCAGTAGCAAGGGGACTAGCGTAAACTACGAGCAGTACTTC. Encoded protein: CASSKGTSVNYEQYF.

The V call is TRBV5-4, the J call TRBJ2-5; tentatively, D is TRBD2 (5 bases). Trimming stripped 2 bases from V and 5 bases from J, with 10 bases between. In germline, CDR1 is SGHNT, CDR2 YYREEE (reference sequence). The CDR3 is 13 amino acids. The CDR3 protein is CASSFPPGETQYF. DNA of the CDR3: TGTGCCAGCAGCTTTCCCCCGGGGGAGACCCAGTACTTC.

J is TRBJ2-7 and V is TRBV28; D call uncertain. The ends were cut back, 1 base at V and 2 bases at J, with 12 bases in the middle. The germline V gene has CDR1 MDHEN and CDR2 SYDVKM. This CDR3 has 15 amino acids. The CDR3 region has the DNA TGTGCCAGCAGTTTATTCGCTAGGAGCGCCTACGAGCAGTACTTC. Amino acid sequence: CASSLFARSAYEQYF.

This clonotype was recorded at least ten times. The CDR3 spells CSITGTGLTDTQYF. In nucleotides, the CDR3 is TGCAGCATAACCGGGACAGGGCTCACAGATACGCAGTATTTT. V usage is TRBV29-1 and J usage is TRBJ2-3; 9 positions match TRBD1. Germline values: CDR1 SQVTM, CDR2 ANQGSEA. V was pared by 8 bases and J by 2 bases, with 8 bases of the junction left unmatched. The CDR3 is made up of 14 amino acids.

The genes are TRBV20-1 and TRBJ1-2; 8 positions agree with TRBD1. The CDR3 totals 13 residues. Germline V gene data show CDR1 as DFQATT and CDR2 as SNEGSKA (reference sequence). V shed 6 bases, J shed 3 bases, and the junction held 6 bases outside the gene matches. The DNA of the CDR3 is TGCAGTGCCCCCGGACAGGGATACTATGGCTACACCTTC. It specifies CSAPGQGYYGYTF.

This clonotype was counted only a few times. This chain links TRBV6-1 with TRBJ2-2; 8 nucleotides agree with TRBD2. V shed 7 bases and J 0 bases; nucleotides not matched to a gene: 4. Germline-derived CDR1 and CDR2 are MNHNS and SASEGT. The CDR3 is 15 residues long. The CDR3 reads CASNQGLANTGELFF. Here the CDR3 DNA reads TGTGCCAGCAACCAGGGACTAGCGAACACCGGGGAGCTGTTTTTT.

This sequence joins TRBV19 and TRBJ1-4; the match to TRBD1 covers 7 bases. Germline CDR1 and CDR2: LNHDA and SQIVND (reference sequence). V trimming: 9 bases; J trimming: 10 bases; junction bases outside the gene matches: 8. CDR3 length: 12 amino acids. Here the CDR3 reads CASARGKGKLFF. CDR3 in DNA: TGTGCCAGCGCCAGGGGGAAGGGAAAACTGTTTTTT. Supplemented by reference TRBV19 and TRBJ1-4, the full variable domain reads DGGITQSPKYLFRKEGQNVTLSCEQNLNHDAMYWYRQDPGQGLRLIYYSQIVNDFQKGDIAEGYSVSREKKESFPLTVTSAQKNPTAFYLCASARGKGKLFFGSGTQLSVL.

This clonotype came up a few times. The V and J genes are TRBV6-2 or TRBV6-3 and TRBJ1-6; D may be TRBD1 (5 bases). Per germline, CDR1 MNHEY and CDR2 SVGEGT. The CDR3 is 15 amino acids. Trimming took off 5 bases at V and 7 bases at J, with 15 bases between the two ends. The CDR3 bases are TGTGCCAGCAGTGGGGGGGTGAGAGGAAATTCACCCCTCCACTTT. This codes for CASSGGVRGNSPLHF.

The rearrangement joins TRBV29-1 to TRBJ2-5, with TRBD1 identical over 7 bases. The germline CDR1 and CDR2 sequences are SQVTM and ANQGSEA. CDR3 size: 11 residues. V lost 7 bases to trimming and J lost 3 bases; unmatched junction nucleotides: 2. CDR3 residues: CSGQGEETQYF. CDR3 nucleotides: TGCAGCGGGCAGGGGGAAGAGACCCAGTACTTC.

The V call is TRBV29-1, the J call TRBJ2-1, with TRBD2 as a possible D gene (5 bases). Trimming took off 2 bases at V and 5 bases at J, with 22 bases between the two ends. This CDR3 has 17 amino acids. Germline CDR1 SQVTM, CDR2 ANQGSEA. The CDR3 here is CSVEMTRLAPSDNEQFF. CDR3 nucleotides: TGCAGCGTTGAAATGACCCGATTAGCGCCAAGCGACAATGAGCAGTTCTTC.

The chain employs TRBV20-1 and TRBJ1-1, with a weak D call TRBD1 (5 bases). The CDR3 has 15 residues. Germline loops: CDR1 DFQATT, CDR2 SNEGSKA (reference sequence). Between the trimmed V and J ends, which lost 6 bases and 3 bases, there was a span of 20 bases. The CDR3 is CSAPRGNTLYTEAFF. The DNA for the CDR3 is TGCAGTGCCCCAAGGGGTAACACCCTTTACACTGAAGCTTTCTTT.

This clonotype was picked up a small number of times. The CDR3 protein is CASSYGDRGYNEQFF. The CDR3 nucleotides read TGTGCCAGCAGTTACGGGGACAGGGGGTACAATGAGCAGTTCTTC. J is TRBJ2-1 and V is TRBV6-2 or TRBV6-3; 11 bases line up with TRBD1. CDR1 MNHEY and CDR2 SVGEGT come from the germline V gene. The length of the CDR3 is 15 residues. The trim removed 2 bases at V and 4 bases at J, leaving 1 base unmatched.

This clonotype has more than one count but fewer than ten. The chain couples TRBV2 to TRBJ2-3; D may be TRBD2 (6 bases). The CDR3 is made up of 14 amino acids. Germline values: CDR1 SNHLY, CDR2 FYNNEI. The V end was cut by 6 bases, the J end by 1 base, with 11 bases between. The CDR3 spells CASRSGGGTDTQYF. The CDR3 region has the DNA TGTGCCAGCAGGTCAGGCGGGGGCACAGATACGCAGTATTTT. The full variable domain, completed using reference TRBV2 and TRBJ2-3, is EPEVTQTPSHQVTQMGQEVILRCVPISNHLYFYWYRQILGQKVEFLVSFYNNEISEKSEIFDDQFSVERPDGSNFTLKIRSTKLEDSAMYFCASRSGGGTDTQYFGPGTRLTVL.

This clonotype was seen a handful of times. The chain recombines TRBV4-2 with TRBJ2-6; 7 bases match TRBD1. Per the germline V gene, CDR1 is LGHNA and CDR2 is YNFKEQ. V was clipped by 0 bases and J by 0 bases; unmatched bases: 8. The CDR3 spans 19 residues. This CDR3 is CASSQDVGRGTSGANVLTF. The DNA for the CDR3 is TGTGCCAGCAGCCAAGATGTCGGCAGGGGGACCTCTGGGGCCAACGTCCTGACTTTC.

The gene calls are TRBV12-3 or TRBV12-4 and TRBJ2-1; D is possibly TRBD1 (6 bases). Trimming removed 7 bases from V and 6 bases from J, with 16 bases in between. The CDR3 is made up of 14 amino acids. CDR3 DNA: TGTGCCAGCAACCTAGCCGGGACATTCAATGAGCAGTTCTTC. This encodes CASNLAGTFNEQFF.

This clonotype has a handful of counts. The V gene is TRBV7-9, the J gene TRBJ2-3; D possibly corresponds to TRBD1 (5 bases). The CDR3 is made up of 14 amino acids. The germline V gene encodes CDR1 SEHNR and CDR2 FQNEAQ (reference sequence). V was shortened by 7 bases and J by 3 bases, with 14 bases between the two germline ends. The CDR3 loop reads CASIRARVTDTQYF. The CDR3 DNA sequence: TGTGCCAGCATCAGGGCCAGGGTAACAGATACGCAGTATTTT.